The 27 T cell receptor beta chains listed next were all sequenced from one sample in a study of cytomegalovirus exposure and HLA in healthy donors. Use of 60 Vbeta and 13 Jbeta primers characterized the PCR. The table came from immunoSEQ multiplex PCR; TCRdb's copy has only in-frame clones and leaves some out. Of roughly 130,000 clones listed, about 80% are singletons. The sample taken for sequencing was PBMCs. The receptors were gathered from a man in his thirties or forties in good health and CMV-seronegative.

As for this clone: At the DNA level, this CDR3 is encoded by other sequences in the same sample as well. The chain uses TRBV2 and TRBJ1-1; TRBD1 agrees at 9 bases. V lost 6 bases to trimming and J lost 5 bases; unmatched junction nucleotides: 4. The germline V gene has CDR1 SNHLY and CDR2 FYNNEI. The CDR3 runs to 13 residues. CDR3 region: CASRWTGVTEAFF. Here the CDR3 DNA reads TGTGCCAGCAGATGGACAGGGGTGACTGAAGCTTTCTTT.

V usage is TRBV28 and J usage is TRBJ2-1, with 7 bases that match TRBD1. V was pared by 4 bases and J by 8 bases, with 8 bases of the junction left unmatched. Germline values: CDR1 MDHEN, CDR2 SYDVKM. This CDR3 has 14 residues. DNA of the CDR3: TGTGCCAGCAGTTCCGGGACAGAGAGCGATGAGCAGTTCTTC. It specifies CASSSGTESDEQFF.

This sequence joins TRBV5-1 and TRBJ2-3, with D maybe TRBD2 (6 bases). Trimming pared 2 bases from V and 3 bases from J, leaving 10 bases between. CDR1 is SGHRS, CDR2 YFSETQ, per germline. The CDR3 spans 14 residues. DNA for the CDR3: TGCGCCAGCAGCTTTGAACGGGGGACAGATACGCAGTATTTT. Protein: CASSFERGTDTQYF.

J is TRBJ1-1 and V is TRBV5-1, with D possibly matching TRBD1 (5 bases). Germline V gives CDR1 SGHRS, CDR2 YFSETQ. The CDR3 extends over 17 amino acids. Between the trimmed V and J ends, which lost 4 bases and 4 bases, there was a span of 23 bases. CDR3: CASSGQPRGSGSTEAFF. The DNA of the CDR3 is TGCGCCAGCAGCGGACAACCAAGGGGCTCCGGGAGCACTGAAGCTTTCTTT. Full variable domain (remainder filled in from reference TRBV5-1 and TRBJ1-1): KAGVTQTPRYLIKTRGQQVTLSCSPISGHRSVSWYQQTPGQGLQFLFEYFSETQRNKGNFPGRFSGRQFSNSRSEMNVSTLELGDSALYLCASSGQPRGSGSTEAFFGQGTRLTVV.

The chain recombines TRBV2 with TRBJ2-1, with 10 bases aligning to TRBD1. Germline CDR1 is SNHLY and CDR2 is FYNNEI. J lost 6 bases, V lost 7 bases, and 18 bases had no gene match. The CDR3 loop spans 18 amino acids. The CDR3 DNA sequence: TGTGCCAGCACCTCTCTGGCCCCGGGACAGGGGAGGCTCAATGAGCAGTTCTTC. Encoded protein: CASTSLAPGQGRLNEQFF.

This clone was detected only once. Other DNA sequences within the sample encode an identical CDR3. This chain connects TRBV7-9 to TRBJ2-5, with D hard to call. This CDR3 spans 13 amino acids. Trimming took 1 base from V and 5 from J, leaving 8 bases between them. Germline assignment: CDR1 SEHNR and CDR2 FQNEAQ (reference sequence). The CDR3 protein is CASSLGSSETQYF. CDR3 nucleotide sequence: TGTGCCAGCAGCTTAGGATCTAGTGAGACCCAGTACTTC. The variable domain in full, completed from reference TRBV7-9 and TRBJ2-5, reads DTGVSQNPRHKITKRGQNVTFRCDPISEHNRLYWYRQTLGQGPEFLTYFQNEAQLEKSRLLSDRFSAERPKGSFSTLEIQRTEQGDSAMYLCASSLGSSETQYFGPGTRLLVL.

The chain joins TRBV28 to TRBJ1-5; possibly TRBD1 for D (6 bases). The CDR3 is 15 residues long. V lost 1 base and J lost 1, with 8 bases in between. Germline CDR1 is MDHEN and CDR2 is SYDVKM. The CDR3 DNA is TGTGCCAGCAGTTTATACCAGGGGAGCAATCAGCCCCAGCATTTT. Its translation is CASSLYQGSNQPQHF.

The chain combines TRBV7-9 with TRBJ2-3; D is undetermined. The germline gives CDR1 SEHNR, CDR2 FQNEAQ (reference sequence). Between the trimmed V and J ends, which lost 4 bases and 2 bases, there was a span of 10 bases. CDR3 length equals 14 residues. CDR3 sequence reads: CASSSTQTTDTQYF. CDR3 nucleotide sequence: TGTGCCAGCAGCTCAACACAGACCACAGATACGCAGTATTTT.

This sequence joins TRBV28 and TRBJ2-3, with D unclear. This CDR3 comprises 15 residues. Trimming stripped 9 bases from V and 4 bases from J, with 20 bases between. Germline V gene data show CDR1 as MDHEN and CDR2 as SYDVKM. CDR3 bases: TGTGCCAGTGGGCAGCTTAAAGGATTCGCAGATACGCAGTATTTT. Residues: CASGQLKGFADTQYF.

The rearrangement joins TRBV4-1 to TRBJ1-1; TRBD1 is a possible D gene (6 bases). The CDR3 is 16 residues long. Germline assignment: CDR1 MGHRA and CDR2 YSYEKL. V lost 1 base and J lost 3, with 15 bases in between. The CDR3 protein is CASSQGSQGLDTEAFF. The CDR3 nucleotides are TGCGCCAGCAGCCAAGGTTCACAGGGTTTGGACACTGAAGCTTTCTTT.

The V and J genes are TRBV10-3 and TRBJ2-7; D possibly corresponds to TRBD1 (5 bases). Trimming shortened V by 6 bases and J by 4 bases, and 10 bases separated the two germline ends. CDR1 and CDR2 (germline): ENHRY, SYGVKD. The CDR3 covers 12 residues. CDR3 bases: TGTGCCATCAGCTTGACAGCTTACGAGCAGTACTTC. This translates into CAISLTAYEQYF.

This chain uses TRBV15 with TRBJ2-7; no definite D call. This CDR3 has 13 amino acids. Germline assignment: CDR1 LNHNV and CDR2 YYDKDF (reference sequence). V was cut by 1 base and J by 7 bases, with 11 bases left in between. CDR3 sequence (DNA): TGTGCCACCAGCAGAGCCTATAAATCGGAGCAGTACTTC. Translation gives CATSRAYKSEQYF.

The chain recombines TRBV5-5 with TRBJ1-5; D is undetermined. In germline, CDR1 is SGHKS, CDR2 YYEKEE (reference sequence). The V gene lost 1 base and the J gene lost 5 bases, with 10 bases spanning the gap. CDR3 length: 14 amino acids. This CDR3 reads CASSLSTEYQPQHF. The CDR3 bases are TGTGCCAGCAGCTTGAGCACAGAGTATCAGCCCCAGCATTTT.

The chain is built from TRBV9 and TRBJ1-1, with a tentative D call TRBD1 (6 bases). In germline, CDR1 is SGDLS, CDR2 YYNGEE. Between the trimmed V and J ends, which lost 5 bases and 5 bases, there was a span of 16 bases. This CDR3 spans 14 amino acids. CDR3 loop: CASRPSQGGTEAFF. The CDR3 DNA sequence: TGTGCCAGCAGACCCAGCCAAGGGGGAACTGAAGCTTTCTTT.

The rearrangement links TRBV7-9 to TRBJ2-3; tentative D call: TRBD1 (6 bases). The CDR3 totals 14 residues. Trimming left V 5 bases short and J 4 bases short, with 13 bases between. Germline V gene lookup returns CDR1 SEHNR and CDR2 FQNEAQ (reference sequence). The CDR3 loop is CASSNQGRPDTQYF. The DNA for the CDR3 is TGTGCCAGCAGCAATCAGGGGCGGCCAGATACGCAGTATTTT.

The chain is built from TRBV5-1 and TRBJ2-7; TRBD2 matches 10 bases. Germline-derived CDR1 and CDR2 are SGHRS and YFSETQ. This CDR3 region has 15 residues. V dropped 5 bases and J dropped 2; count of bases not matched to a gene: 7. Here the CDR3 reads CASRRGLAKTYEQYF. The CDR3 coding sequence is TGCGCCAGCAGGAGGGGACTAGCGAAAACCTACGAGCAGTACTTC.

V usage is TRBV29-1 and J usage is TRBJ2-7; 9 nucleotides match TRBD1. The CDR3 totals 16 residues. V lost 2 bases and J lost 2; bases outside the gene matches: 10. Germline V lookup: CDR1 SQVTM, CDR2 ANQGSEA. The CDR3: CSVEYRVNRGPYEQYF. DNA of the CDR3: TGCAGCGTTGAATATCGGGTTAACAGGGGGCCCTACGAGCAGTACTTC.

V and J are TRBV30 and TRBJ2-7; 9 positions match TRBD2. The V gene end was trimmed by 0 bases and the J gene end by 3 bases; junction bases not matched to a gene: 18. This CDR3 is built from 19 residues. Germline values: CDR1 GTSNPN, CDR2 SVGIG (reference sequence). The CDR3 nucleotides are TGTGCCTGGAGTGTACTAAGAACTAGCGGGTTGTTGGGGAGCTACGAGCAGTACTTC. This gives the protein CAWSVLRTSGLLGSYEQYF.

The chain links TRBV18 to TRBJ1-5; perhaps TRBD1 as D (6 bases). Trimming left V 3 bases short and J 4 bases short, with 13 bases between. The V gene's germline CDR1 is KGHSH and CDR2 LQKENI. CDR3 length: 15 residues. CDR3 sequence: CASSPKTGSNQPQHF. DNA of the CDR3: TGTGCCAGCTCACCGAAGACAGGTTCGAATCAGCCCCAGCATTTT.

This chain links TRBV18 with TRBJ1-1; D is uncertain. CDR3 length equals 16 residues. V was shortened by 2 bases and J by 4 bases, with 17 bases between the two germline ends. The germline V gene encodes CDR1 KGHSH and CDR2 LQKENI. The CDR3 here is CASSPSVMVDGTEAFF. CDR3 nucleotides: TGTGCCAGCTCACCAAGCGTGATGGTTGACGGCACTGAAGCTTTCTTT.

This clone turned up a few times. This chain links TRBV7-3 with TRBJ2-2, with 8 bases fitting TRBD1. CDR3 size: 16 residues. Germline loops: CDR1 SGHTA, CDR2 FQGTGA. With V trimmed by 3 bases and J by 4 bases, 7 bases remained unmatched. CDR3 loop: CASSLASTGGTGELFF. The DNA for the CDR3 is TGTGCCAGCAGCTTGGCTTCCACAGGGGGCACCGGGGAGCTGTTTTTT.

J is TRBJ1-2 and V is TRBV6-5; TRBD1 is a possible D gene (6 bases). Germline V lookup: CDR1 MNHEY, CDR2 SVGAGI. V shed 5 bases and J shed 2 bases, with 12 bases lying between them. The CDR3 runs 14 residues. The CDR3 protein is CASSPPGANYGYTF. The CDR3 bases are TGTGCCAGCAGTCCCCCAGGGGCAAACTATGGCTACACCTTC.

In DNA form, the CDR3 reads TGTGCCAGCAGTGAAGCGCGAACTAGCGGCACAGATACGCAGTATTTT. Translation gives CASSEARTSGTDTQYF. V usage is TRBV6-1 and J usage is TRBJ2-3; 7 nucleotides line up with TRBD2. V lost 0 bases to trimming and J lost 1 base; unmatched junction nucleotides: 4. Germline V gene sequence: CDR1 MNHNS, CDR2 SASEGT. The CDR3 consists of 16 residues.

The V call is TRBV5-1, the J call TRBJ2-3; 9 bases align to TRBD1. Germline CDR1 and CDR2: SGHRS and YFSETQ. After removal of 6 bases from V and 5 bases from J, the junction contained 7 bases not matched to a gene. CDR3 length: 14 residues. CDR3 sequence: CASTLDRGIDTQYF. The CDR3 region has the DNA TGCGCCAGCACCCTCGACAGGGGGATAGATACGCAGTATTTT.

This chain uses TRBV6-5 with TRBJ2-1, with 9 bases matching TRBD1. The CDR3 runs to 13 residues. Germline V gene lookup returns CDR1 MNHEY and CDR2 SVGAGI. The trim removed 5 bases at V and 9 bases at J, leaving 5 bases unmatched. The CDR3 region has the DNA TGTGCCAGCAGTAGAGGACAGGGGACTGAGCAGTTCTTC. This gives the protein CASSRGQGTEQFF.

V gene TRBV6-6 combines with J gene TRBJ1-4, with 8 bases lining up with TRBD1. CDR1 and CDR2 (germline): MNHNY, SVGAGI (reference sequence). The ends lost 6 bases at V and 6 bases at J; junction bases unmatched: 3. This CDR3 comprises 13 residues. For the CDR3, the DNA is TGTGCCAGCAGGACAGGGGCTTATGAAAAACTGTTTTTT. Amino acids: CASRTGAYEKLFF.

In this sample, this clone turned up a few times. The rearrangement links TRBV11-2 to TRBJ2-7; D may be TRBD1 (6 bases). The germline V gene encodes CDR1 SGHAT and CDR2 FQNNGV. The CDR3 loop spans 17 amino acids. V was cut by 1 base and J by 0 bases, with 16 bases left in between. The chain's CDR3 is CASSLGARTEISYEQYF. As DNA, the CDR3 is TGTGCCAGCAGCTTAGGAGCAAGGACAGAGATCTCCTACGAGCAGTACTTC.